This TCR beta chain was found in a study of cytomegalovirus exposure and HLA in healthy donors (dated by TCRdb to about 2017). Background on the whole study: In an earlier analysis of fewer than 750 of the donors, less than 350 Gb of sequence data and approximately 120 million unique TCR beta sequences from about 179 million T cells were reported. High-throughput TCR immunosequencing, statistical association of individual TCRs with disease status, and machine learning were combined to predict cytomegalovirus infection status. Typing coverage differed by locus: A, B, C, DRB1 and DQB1 were typed in roughly 620-630 donors, DQA1 in about 500, DPA1 in around 610, and DPB1 in around 490. Of the roughly 400 genotyped donors, 65% to 90% fell in the genetic ancestry cluster associated with self-reported Caucasian donors. The aim of the study was to test whether cataloging public T cell receptors could identify signatures of past pathogen exposure. A later genetic analysis used genome-wide SNP genotypes for about 65% of the 666 donors, treating that subset as a discovery cohort. Donor age, sex, ethnicity and CMV serostatus were compiled alongside the repertoire data. A separate validation cohort of some 130 different subjects was used in addition to the roughly 700-subject first cohort. A handful of DR-DQ haplotypes were handled as single units for association and clustering because linkage in the cohort was strong. Every repertoire in the discovery cohort had been generated on one and the same sequencing platform. Among some 400 genotyped donors of the cohort, an average of 235,054 unique TCR beta nucleotide sequences were sequenced per donor, around a sixth of them non-productive. An early release that covered 640 HLA-typed donors contained approximately 290 gigabases of sequencing data and approximately 85 million unique TCR sequences. HLA typing covered class I and class II loci at four-digit resolution. A later analysis re-examined previously published TCR beta repertoires from about 670 donors and added high-resolution HLA genotyping to investigate patterns of TCR occurrence. In an earlier analysis of 500 to 650 of the donors, high-throughput TCR beta sequencing was used to judge whether each TCR beta V gene segment behaved as functional or pseudogenic. The T cell repertoires of under 750 subjects were profiled by immunosequencing and related to cytomegalovirus serostatus. Rather than drawing on any new phenotypic data, the later analysis identified candidate immune exposures from TCR beta sequences and the way those sequences occurred across donors.

Study-level results and caveats: Because the 87-base-pair reads could not distinguish some IMGT-functional V segments, including TRBV6-2 and TRBV6-3, those segments were excluded. A cluster of highly shared sequence variants was judged likely to be a technical artifact of the sequencing pipeline. According to a later analysis, TCR association rates differed among HLA loci, with DRB1 alleles showing the most associated TCRs and HLA-C alleles showing the fewest. Only TCR beta chains were sequenced in this cohort, and the absence of alpha or paired-chain data limited detectable features. A later analysis found that most CMV-associated TCR beta chains appeared HLA-restricted, with HLA associations seemingly driven largely by CMV exposure. A further reported finding was that TCR beta sequences accurately predicted the HLA-A and HLA-B alleles for most subjects in the first cohort. HLA typing was unavailable for some donors at each locus, so association tests used only the typed subset. Linkage disequilibrium might explain the correlated functional status among segregating V segments, but an unknown experimental factor could not be excluded. CMV serostatus was the only immune exposure information available for the cohort. When HLA alleles, especially DR and DQ, strongly co-occurred, TCR associations were difficult to assign to individual alleles. In both the original and validation cohorts, the classifier was reported to diagnose cytomegalovirus status with high specificity and sensitivity. Broadly in line with IMGT annotations, most TCR beta V segments showed up in productive rearrangements about 87% or about 30% of the time in an earlier analysis of under 700 of the donors. In a later analysis, HLA-associated TCR beta chains showed more clonal expansion and lower generation probabilities than non-associated chains that were equally common. In vitro tests confirmed that a few of the cytomegalovirus-associated TCR beta chains recognize cytomegalovirus antigens. In a later analysis, several top co-occurrence clusters were reported to appear linked to parvovirus B19, influenza, CMV and Epstein-Barr virus. An association between a missense DCLRE1C variant and V-gene and J-gene trimming of TCR beta chains was found in a later genetic analysis and replicated in an independent cohort. Compared with the roughly 700-donor mean, donors in an Asian-associated ancestry cluster had fewer N-insertions in productive TCRs, according to a later genetic analysis. The study listed over 150 TCR beta chains as associated with cytomegalovirus. Most TCR sequences were observed very rarely across donors, whereas some public TCRs were present in many individuals. According to the authors, the approach could potentially be generalized to other disease states and immunological phenotypes. The presence/absence analyses assumed that sequencing depth was roughly uniform across donors, and that assumption may not be true. Because counts were too low, under 20 rarely observed V segments, including chromosome 9 orphons, were left out of the earlier analysis of several hundred of the donors. A later analysis associated about 17,000 TCR beta sequences with specific HLA alleles at a false discovery rate of 0.05.

The cohort was made up of several hundred healthy bone marrow donors. At the time of sampling, all cohort members were nominally healthy, though unrecorded immune exposures were likely present. The donor was CMV seronegative and was included in the group of hundreds of seronegative cohort members. A peripheral blood sample was collected from each donor, and TCR beta sequencing was performed on peripheral blood mononuclear cells. Genomic DNA extraction from the blood cell samples was performed with the Qiagen DNeasy Blood Extraction Kit. The library relied on the immunoSEQ multiplex PCR assay. The multiplex PCR relied on a mix of 60 forward primers for TCR Vbeta segments and 13 reverse primers for TCR Jbeta segments. A multiplex PCR assay on genomic DNA amplified the CDR3 region of rearranged TCR beta genes. The amplified TCR beta libraries were sequenced on the Illumina HiSeq System as 87-base-pair reads. Per the source publication's procedure: In a later analysis, 77 million or so unique TCR beta chains were counted across the roughly 670 repertoires, and some 10 million of these chains were shared by at least two donors. Raw reads were error-corrected and collapsed into unique sequences by a nearest-neighbor algorithm in which closely related sequences were merged to remove PCR and sequencing errors. V, D and J gene segments were assigned by aligning CDR3 sequences to IMGT reference sequences. Each retained sequence needed at least a six-nucleotide match to both a V gene segment and a J gene segment. A rearrangement was called productive if the CDR3 had no stop codons and remained in frame with V and J, and every other rearrangement was called non-productive. Following IMGT convention, CDR3 was defined as the stretch from the second conserved V-encoded cysteine to the conserved J-encoded phenylalanine. In an earlier analysis of around 600 of the donors, sequences lacking an unambiguous match to a single V gene segment were excluded. An earlier analysis of a few hundred of the donors called V segments functional above 56.7% productive rearrangements and segregating when the between-donor standard deviation exceeded 5%. A statistical classification framework was developed to diagnose cytomegalovirus status using the catalog of TCR beta chain sequences. In a later analysis, V and J genes were assigned by comparing TCR nucleotide sequences against IMGT/GENE-DB human TR gene sequences. The TCRdist pipeline was used in a later analysis to assign CDR3 sequences and most-parsimonious VDJ recombination scenarios. In a later analysis, each TCR beta chain was defined by its CDR3 amino acid sequence together with its V-gene family, and reads without a unique V-gene family were excluded. To address suspected cross-contamination and a sequencing artifact, a later analysis removed a few hundred highly shared, low-generation-probability nucleotide sequences. In a later analysis, a clonal expansion index for each public chain was calculated from normalized within-repertoire ranks of inferred template counts. In a later analysis, generation probabilities were computed with a VDJ recombination model fitted to out-of-frame rearrangements, and the resulting probabilities were checked against IGoR. A later analysis scored TCR-TCR, TCR-HLA and TCR-CMV co-occurrence with hypergeometric tests, applying a repertoire-size bias correction to TCR pairs. To estimate false discovery rates, a later analysis permuted the HLA or CMV assignments 20 times. In a later analysis, co-occurring TCRs were grouped using DBSCAN, and TCRdist sequence similarity was added for clustering within HLA-allele-positive subsets. Co-occurrence clustering excluded repertoires with fewer than 30,000 or more than 120,000 public chains, plus five with anomalous nucleotide sharing. TCRdb took over this immuneACCESS table, retaining in-frame rearrangements with V and J assigned. Such tables are incomplete; in checked studies, under half of the missing clones stem from an unresolved V gene, and the remainder is unexplained. The V and J calls and the clone size are those of that table, but D and trimming were determined from the DNA. In all, the sample holds under 110,000 clones, and less than 80% of those were seen once. Jointly, the top ten make up roughly 3.7% of the sample.

As encoded in the germline V gene, CDR1 is SGHRS while CDR2 is YFSETQ. Here V drops 4 bases and J drops 2 bases, and the junction holds 6 bases not matched to any gene. Counted from cysteine to phenylalanine, this CDR3 has 15 amino acids. The read is trimmed to its CDR3 DNA, 45 bases read in frame from base 1. This clone was found a few times. No antigen is known for it. No per-base quality is available; no much larger clone lies one base away. The source of this sequence is a man in his sixties in good health and CMV-seronegative. The chain joins TRBV5-1 to TRBJ1-3, with 7 middle bases fitting TRBD1. The source material was PBMCs. The CDR3 reads as follows: CASSPGGRTGNTIYF. At the DNA level, the sequence is TGCGCCAGCAGCCCAGGGGGTAGGACTGGAAACACCATATATTTT.